This is a list of T cell receptor beta chains from one sample in a study of blood T cell repertoires in COVID-19. Sequencing was performed with immunoSEQ multiplex PCR; in TCRdb, only in-frame clones are kept and a portion is missing. This sample has 350,000 to 450,000 clones; around 91% occur once, and the top ten carry roughly 1.4%. Sample: peripheral blood. The receptor source for this set is a woman in her thirties or forties with COVID-19, enrolled during active disease. CDR3s include the opening cysteine and the closing phenylalanine or tryptophan. Fields, in order: V gene, CDR3 protein.

V gene: TRBV6-2/TRBV6-3
CDR3 protein: CASSHSGQPNQPQHF

V gene: TRBV9
CDR3 protein: CASSLGQGAPTNEKLFF

V gene: TRBV21-1
CDR3 protein: CASSKDRPGAGDSSYNEQFF

V gene: TRBV15
CDR3 protein: CATSRDRRGGNSPLHF

V gene: TRBV25-1
CDR3 protein: CASSARQGTYEQYF

V gene: TRBV30
CDR3 protein: CAWSSLAGGVTGSSYEQYF

V gene: TRBV18
CDR3 protein: CASSPSTGYDYGYTF

V gene: TRBV27
CDR3 protein: CASSLEGRLTANEKLFF

V gene: TRBV6-5
CDR3 protein: CASSSLHDRGYYGYTF

V gene: TRBV27
CDR3 protein: CASSLGPLANYGYTF

V gene: TRBV9
CDR3 protein: CASSGGTGSMNTEAFF

V gene: TRBV30
CDR3 protein: CAGGQRNTEAFF

V gene: TRBV7-9
CDR3 protein: CASSLARGGAAPYEQYF

V gene: TRBV9
CDR3 protein: CASSEGTGVSFGYTF

V gene: TRBV7-3
CDR3 protein: CASSLKPGGTEAFF

V gene: TRBV5-1
CDR3 protein: CASSLTSRGEKLFF

V gene: TRBV19
CDR3 protein: CASSITSGIASQPQHF

V gene: TRBV5-8
CDR3 protein: CASSRQGSHQPQHF

V gene: TRBV5-1
CDR3 protein: CASSSGPGAFF

V gene: TRBV11-2
CDR3 protein: CASSHRGQETQYF